This TCR beta chain was profiled in a study of radiotherapy plus CTLA-4 blockade in lung cancer. Sequencing used immunoSEQ multiplex PCR; TCRdb keeps in-frame clones, though not all of them. Of some 73,000 clones in the sample, just under 75% were seen once. Only a few counts were recorded for this clone. Germline V lookup: CDR1 MNHNS, CDR2 SASEGT. V lost 3 bases, J lost 9 bases, and 15 bases stayed unmatched. The CDR3 contains 16 residues. The chain joins TRBV6-1 to TRBJ2-5; TRBD1 agrees at 8 bases. The sample in question was peripheral blood, obtained from a patient treated with radiotherapy plus ipilimumab. The sequence was obtained from a human donor with non-small cell lung cancer whose response to radiotherapy plus ipilimumab could not be evaluated. The CDR3 coding sequence is TGTGCCAGCAGTGAGGAAGGGGGAACAGGGGGGATGGCCCAGTACTTC. Translation: CASSEEGGTGGMAQYF.